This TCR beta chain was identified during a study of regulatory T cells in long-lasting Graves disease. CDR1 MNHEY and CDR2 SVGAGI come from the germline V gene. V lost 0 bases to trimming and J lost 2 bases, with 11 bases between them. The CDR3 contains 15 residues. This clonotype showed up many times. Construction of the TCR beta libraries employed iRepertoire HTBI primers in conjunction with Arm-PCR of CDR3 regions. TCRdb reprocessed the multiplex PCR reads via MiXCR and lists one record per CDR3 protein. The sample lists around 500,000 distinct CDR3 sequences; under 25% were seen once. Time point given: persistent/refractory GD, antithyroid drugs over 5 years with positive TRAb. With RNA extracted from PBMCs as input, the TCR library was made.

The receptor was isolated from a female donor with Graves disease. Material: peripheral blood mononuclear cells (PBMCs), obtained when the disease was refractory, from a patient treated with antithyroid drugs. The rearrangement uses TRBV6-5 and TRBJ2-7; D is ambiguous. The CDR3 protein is CASSYSNSATYEQYF. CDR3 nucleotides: TGTGCCAGCAGTTACTCGAATTCAGCCACCTACGAGCAGTACTTC.